The rows below give T cell receptor beta chains drawn from one sample of a study of blood T cells in healthy people across ages. Using its own MiXCR run on the 5' RACE reads, TCRdb lists one record per CDR3 protein. The sample comprises roughly 2 million distinct CDR3 sequences, just under 50% of which are singletons, and 2.1% rests with the top ten. The source material was blood. Source of these receptors: a woman in her thirties or forties in good health. Each CDR3 is given with its conserved first and last residue. Each record gives: D gene, clone size, V gene, J gene, CDR3 DNA, CDR3 protein. D genes are given only for firm matches. Some rows have no size entry. The others give once, few or many, or a class for an expanded clone.

d_call: TRBD2; clone_size: -; v_call: TRBV20-1; j_call: TRBJ2-3; cdr3_nt: TGCAGTGCTAGGGGACTAGCGGTCCGCACAGATACGCAGTATTTT; cdr3_aa: CSARGLAVRTDTQYF
d_call: TRBD2; clone_size: few; v_call: TRBV5-1; j_call: TRBJ2-4; cdr3_nt: TGCGCCAGCAGCCCGGGGACTAGCGGGACACTAGCCAAAAACATTCAGTACTTC; cdr3_aa: CASSPGTSGTLAKNIQYF
d_call: -; clone_size: -; v_call: TRBV20-1; j_call: TRBJ1-2; cdr3_nt: TGCAGTGCTAGAGATTACGGCCCGGCAACTTATGGCTACACCTTC; cdr3_aa: CSARDYGPATYGYTF
d_call: TRBD1; clone_size: -; v_call: TRBV5-1; j_call: TRBJ1-4; cdr3_nt: TGCGCCAGCAGCTTGGCGACAGGGGAGGCTAATGAAAAACTGTTTTTT; cdr3_aa: CASSLATGEANEKLFF
d_call: TRBD1; clone_size: -; v_call: TRBV9; j_call: TRBJ1-6; cdr3_nt: TGTGCCAGCAGCGGTGGGACAGTTTCACCCCTCCACTTT; cdr3_aa: CASSGGTVSPLHF
d_call: TRBD1; clone_size: -; v_call: TRBV29-1; j_call: TRBJ1-5; cdr3_nt: TGCAGCGTAGAGACAGGGGACGGCAATCAGCCCCAGCATTTT; cdr3_aa: CSVETGDGNQPQHF
d_call: -; clone_size: -; v_call: TRBV5-5; j_call: TRBJ1-1; cdr3_nt: TGTGCCAGCAGCTTGGTGAGGGCCACTGAAGCTTTCTTT; cdr3_aa: CASSLVRATEAFF
d_call: -; clone_size: -; v_call: TRBV18; j_call: TRBJ2-3; cdr3_nt: TGTGCCAGCTCACCTACGGAGGCAGGAGATACGCAGTATTTT; cdr3_aa: CASSPTEAGDTQYF
d_call: -; clone_size: -; v_call: TRBV27; j_call: TRBJ2-7; cdr3_nt: TGTGCCAGCAGTCCTCACTACAGCTCCTACGAGCAGTACTTC; cdr3_aa: CASSPHYSSYEQYF
d_call: -; clone_size: -; v_call: TRBV15; j_call: TRBJ2-3; cdr3_nt: TGTGCCACCAGCACCCTCTTCAGGGATACTAGCACAGATACGCAGTATTTT; cdr3_aa: CATSTLFRDTSTDTQYF
d_call: TRBD1; clone_size: -; v_call: TRBV15; j_call: TRBJ2-5; cdr3_nt: TGTGCCACCAGCAGAGAATACGGGACAGGGGAGGAGACCCAGTACTTC; cdr3_aa: CATSREYGTGEETQYF
d_call: -; clone_size: -; v_call: TRBV5-1; j_call: TRBJ2-6; cdr3_nt: TGCGCCAGCAGCCGGCTAGGGCAGGGGAGTTCTGGGGCCAACGTCCTGACTTTC; cdr3_aa: CASSRLGQGSSGANVLTF
d_call: -; clone_size: -; v_call: TRBV7-2; j_call: TRBJ1-5; cdr3_nt: TGTGCCAGCAGGGACCTCGGGGGCAATCAGCCCCAGCATTTT; cdr3_aa: CASRDLGGNQPQHF
d_call: TRBD1; clone_size: few; v_call: TRBV25-1; j_call: TRBJ2-5; cdr3_nt: TGTGCCAGCAGTATCCGACAGGGGCGGGAGACCCAGTACTTC; cdr3_aa: CASSIRQGRETQYF
d_call: -; clone_size: few; v_call: TRBV7-2; j_call: TRBJ2-3; cdr3_nt: TGTGCCAGCACCCTCCTACGAGGGGATACGCAGTATTTT; cdr3_aa: CASTLLRGDTQYF
d_call: -; clone_size: many; v_call: TRBV29-1; j_call: TRBJ2-5; cdr3_nt: TGCAGCGTTGAAATGGGGTCGGAGACCCAGTACTTC; cdr3_aa: CSVEMGSETQYF
d_call: -; clone_size: few; v_call: TRBV12-3/TRBV12-4; j_call: TRBJ2-5; cdr3_nt: TGTGCCAGCAGTTTTGGGGACGCAGGGACGGCAGAGACCCAGTACTTC; cdr3_aa: CASSFGDAGTAETQYF
d_call: -; clone_size: once; v_call: TRBV14; j_call: TRBJ2-3; cdr3_nt: TGTGCCAGCAGCCAAGAAGGGCAGGGGAGCACAGATACGCAGTATTTT; cdr3_aa: CASSQEGQGSTDTQYF
d_call: TRBD1; clone_size: -; v_call: TRBV7-9; j_call: TRBJ1-2; cdr3_nt: TGTGCCAGCAGCTTAGGGGTAGGGGGCGATGGCTACACCTTC; cdr3_aa: CASSLGVGGDGYTF
d_call: -; clone_size: few; v_call: TRBV4-3; j_call: TRBJ2-7; cdr3_nt: TGCGCCAGCAGCCAAGATGGGACGTCCGGGTACGAGCAGTACTTC; cdr3_aa: CASSQDGTSGYEQYF
d_call: TRBD2; clone_size: -; v_call: TRBV3-1; j_call: TRBJ2-5; cdr3_nt: TGTGCCAGCAGCCTGGTGACTAGCGGGGGGTTTCGAGAGACCCAGTACTTC; cdr3_aa: CASSLVTSGGFRETQYF
d_call: TRBD1; clone_size: -; v_call: TRBV2; j_call: TRBJ1-2; cdr3_nt: TGTGCCAGCAGAACCCCGACAGGGGGCGAAATCGGTGGCTACACCTTC; cdr3_aa: CASRTPTGGEIGGYTF
d_call: TRBD1; clone_size: -; v_call: TRBV5-6; j_call: TRBJ2-5; cdr3_nt: TGTGCCAGCAGCACAAGCCCGACAGGGGAAGAGACCCAGTACTTC; cdr3_aa: CASSTSPTGEETQYF
d_call: -; clone_size: -; v_call: TRBV6-5; j_call: TRBJ2-1; cdr3_nt: TGTGCCAGCAGTTACTCATGGGGTAGTGAGCAGTTCTTC; cdr3_aa: CASSYSWGSEQFF
d_call: -; clone_size: -; v_call: TRBV7-2; j_call: TRBJ1-2; cdr3_nt: TGTGCCAGCAGCCCCCCCTTCATAGGGGCATCAACCGGCTACACCTTC; cdr3_aa: CASSPPFIGASTGYTF
d_call: TRBD2; clone_size: few; v_call: TRBV12-3/TRBV12-4; j_call: TRBJ2-3; cdr3_nt: TGTGCCAGCAGTGGGACTAGCGGGGACCTGTCCGATACGCAGTATTTT; cdr3_aa: CASSGTSGDLSDTQYF
d_call: -; clone_size: few; v_call: TRBV12-3/TRBV12-4; j_call: TRBJ2-7; cdr3_nt: TGTGCCAGCAGCACACGACCCCAGCCCCAGTACTTC; cdr3_aa: CASSTRPQPQYF
d_call: TRBD2; clone_size: many; v_call: TRBV7-2; j_call: TRBJ2-7; cdr3_nt: TGTGCCAGCAGCTTCGGGACTACTGGCTACGAGCAGTACTTC; cdr3_aa: CASSFGTTGYEQYF
d_call: -; clone_size: few; v_call: TRBV12-3/TRBV12-4; j_call: TRBJ1-2; cdr3_nt: TGTGCCAGCAGTTTACGACAGGCAACCTATGGCTACACCTTC; cdr3_aa: CASSLRQATYGYTF
d_call: TRBD2; clone_size: once; v_call: TRBV27; j_call: TRBJ2-7; cdr3_nt: TGTGCCAGCAGTTTGGGGACTAGTACCTACGAGCAGTACTTC; cdr3_aa: CASSLGTSTYEQYF
d_call: -; clone_size: once; v_call: TRBV20-1; j_call: TRBJ2-7; cdr3_nt: TGCAGTGCTAGAGATCTCGCCGGTCGGAGCTCCTACGAGCAGTACTTC; cdr3_aa: CSARDLAGRSSYEQYF
d_call: -; clone_size: -; v_call: TRBV4-2; j_call: TRBJ2-3; cdr3_nt: TGTGCCAGCAGCCAAGTTGGTCCTTCTCGCACAGATACGCAGTATTTT; cdr3_aa: CASSQVGPSRTDTQYF
d_call: -; clone_size: -; v_call: TRBV20-1; j_call: TRBJ1-5; cdr3_nt: TGCAGTGCTAGCACCCGCGTAGTGCGCAATCAGCCCCAGCATTTT; cdr3_aa: CSASTRVVRNQPQHF
d_call: TRBD1; clone_size: -; v_call: TRBV7-2; j_call: TRBJ2-4; cdr3_nt: TGTGCCAGTTCGGGACAGACTCTCGTCAAAAACATTCAGTACTTC; cdr3_aa: CASSGQTLVKNIQYF
d_call: -; clone_size: few; v_call: TRBV4-3; j_call: TRBJ2-1; cdr3_nt: TGCGCCAGCAGCCAACTACAGTACAATGAGCAGTTCTTC; cdr3_aa: CASSQLQYNEQFF
d_call: TRBD1; clone_size: -; v_call: TRBV4-2; j_call: TRBJ1-1; cdr3_nt: TGTGCCAGCAGCCAAGAAGCGGGACAGGGCTACCTAGCTTTCTTT; cdr3_aa: CASSQEAGQGYLAFF
d_call: -; clone_size: -; v_call: TRBV24-1; j_call: TRBJ2-5; cdr3_nt: TGTGCCACCAGTGATTTGTCGGGGATCGATGAGCAGTACTTC; cdr3_aa: CATSDLSGIDEQYF
d_call: -; clone_size: -; v_call: TRBV28; j_call: TRBJ1-2; cdr3_nt: TGTGCCAGCAGTTTTCCGGCGAAGGGCTACGGCTATGGCTACACCTTC; cdr3_aa: CASSFPAKGYGYGYTF
d_call: TRBD2; clone_size: few; v_call: TRBV7-2; j_call: TRBJ2-1; cdr3_nt: TGTGCCAGCAGCTACCGGGGGGTCGGGATCAATGAGCAGTTCTTC; cdr3_aa: CASSYRGVGINEQFF
d_call: -; clone_size: -; v_call: TRBV6-5; j_call: TRBJ2-3; cdr3_nt: TGTGCCAGCAAGGTCCCACATGGAGATACGCAGTATTTT; cdr3_aa: CASKVPHGDTQYF
d_call: TRBD2; clone_size: -; v_call: TRBV5-1; j_call: TRBJ2-2; cdr3_nt: TGCGCCAGCAGCTGGACTAGCGGGATCAACACCGGGGAGCTGTTTTTT; cdr3_aa: CASSWTSGINTGELFF
d_call: TRBD2; clone_size: -; v_call: TRBV6-2/TRBV6-3; j_call: TRBJ2-7; cdr3_nt: TGTGCCAGCAGTTACGGACTAGCTCGGGAGCAGTACTTC; cdr3_aa: CASSYGLAREQYF
d_call: TRBD1; clone_size: -; v_call: TRBV24-1; j_call: TRBJ2-7; cdr3_nt: TGTGCCACCAGTGATGAAGCCGGGACAGGGGTGGGCGAGCAGTACTTC; cdr3_aa: CATSDEAGTGVGEQYF
d_call: TRBD1; clone_size: -; v_call: TRBV7-2; j_call: TRBJ2-5; cdr3_nt: TGTGCCAGCACCGGGACAGGGTACCAAGAGACCCAGTACTTC; cdr3_aa: CASTGTGYQETQYF
d_call: TRBD2; clone_size: few; v_call: TRBV4-3; j_call: TRBJ2-3; cdr3_nt: TGCGCCAGCAGCCAAGATCCGGGGGGAGGGGCAGATACGCAGTATTTT; cdr3_aa: CASSQDPGGGADTQYF
d_call: -; clone_size: many; v_call: TRBV7-2; j_call: TRBJ2-4; cdr3_nt: TGTGCCAGCAGCTCCGGACAGACCCAAGGCATTCAGTACTTC; cdr3_aa: CASSSGQTQGIQYF
d_call: TRBD1; clone_size: -; v_call: TRBV4-3; j_call: TRBJ2-3; cdr3_nt: TGCGCCAGCAGCCAAGAAGAAACCGGGACAGGGACGTGGACAGATACGCAGTATTTT; cdr3_aa: CASSQEETGTGTWTDTQYF
d_call: TRBD1; clone_size: -; v_call: TRBV6-4; j_call: TRBJ1-1; cdr3_nt: TGTGCCAGCAGACCTCGGACAGGGGAAATGAACACTGAAGCTTTCTTT; cdr3_aa: CASRPRTGEMNTEAFF
d_call: -; clone_size: few; v_call: TRBV24-1; j_call: TRBJ2-1; cdr3_nt: TGTGCCACCAGTGAGCCGACAGCCTACAATGAGCAGTTCTTC; cdr3_aa: CATSEPTAYNEQFF
d_call: TRBD2; clone_size: few; v_call: TRBV7-9; j_call: TRBJ2-7; cdr3_nt: TGTGCCAGCAGCTTAGGCGGTAGCGGGTCCGAGCAGTACTTC; cdr3_aa: CASSLGGSGSEQYF